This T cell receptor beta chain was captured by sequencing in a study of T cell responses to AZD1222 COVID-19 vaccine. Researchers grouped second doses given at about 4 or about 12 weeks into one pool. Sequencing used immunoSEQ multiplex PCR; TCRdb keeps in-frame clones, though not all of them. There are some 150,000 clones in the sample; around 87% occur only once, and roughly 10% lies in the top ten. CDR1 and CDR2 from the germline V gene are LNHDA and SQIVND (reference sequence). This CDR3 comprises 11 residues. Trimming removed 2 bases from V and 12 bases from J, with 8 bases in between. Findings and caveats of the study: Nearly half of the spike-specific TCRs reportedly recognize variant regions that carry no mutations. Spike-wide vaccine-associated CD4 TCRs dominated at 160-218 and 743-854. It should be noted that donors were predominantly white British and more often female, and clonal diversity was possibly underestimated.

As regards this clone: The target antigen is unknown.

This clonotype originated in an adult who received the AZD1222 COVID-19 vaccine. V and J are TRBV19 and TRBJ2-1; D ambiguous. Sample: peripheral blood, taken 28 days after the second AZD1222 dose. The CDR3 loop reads CASSINQVQFF. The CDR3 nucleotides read TGTGCCAGTAGTATAAACCAGGTGCAGTTCTTC.